The rows below give T cell receptor beta chains drawn from one sample of a study of high-grade serous ovarian cancer treatment subgroups. Only in-frame clones appear in the TCRdb table, and some are missing; sequencing was by immunoSEQ multiplex PCR. This sample has more than 7,500 clones; 62% occur once, and the top ten carry 5.5% to 7.5%. Sample: tumor tissue. The receptors were sampled from a human donor with high-grade serous ovarian cancer. CDR3s include the opening cysteine and the closing phenylalanine or tryptophan. Fields, in order: J gene, V gene, clone size, D gene, CDR3 DNA, CDR3 protein. D genes are given only for firm matches. Size is stated for part of the rows, as once, few or many counts, or as a class when the clone is expanded.

j_gene: TRBJ1-6
v_gene: TRBV5-1
abundance: .
d_gene: .
CDR3nt: TGCGCCAGCAGCTTGGGGGACGGGAATTCACCCCTCCACTTT
CDR3aa: CASSLGDGNSPLHF

j_gene: TRBJ2-7
v_gene: TRBV19
abundance: .
d_gene: TRBD2
CDR3nt: TGTGCCAGTAAAAAGACCGTAGCGGGAGCGTCCTACGAGCAGTACTTC
CDR3aa: CASKKTVAGASYEQYF

j_gene: TRBJ2-1
v_gene: TRBV25-1
abundance: .
d_gene: .
CDR3nt: TGTGCCAGCAGTGATTCAAGACTAGGGAACGATGAGCAGTTCTTC
CDR3aa: CASSDSRLGNDEQFF

j_gene: TRBJ2-7
v_gene: TRBV7-8
abundance: .
d_gene: .
CDR3nt: TGTGCCAGCAGCTTGACGGCGGGGCCCTACGAGCAGTACTTC
CDR3aa: CASSLTAGPYEQYF

j_gene: TRBJ1-1
v_gene: TRBV5-1
abundance: few
d_gene: .
CDR3nt: TGCGCCAGCAGCCCCGGACAGTATCCAGGGGCTTTCTTT
CDR3aa: CASSPGQYPGAFF

j_gene: TRBJ2-1
v_gene: TRBV4-3
abundance: few
d_gene: TRBD2
CDR3nt: TGCGCCAGCAGCTTTGGACCTAGCGGGAGGGGGTCCTACAATGAGCAGTTCTTC
CDR3aa: CASSFGPSGRGSYNEQFF

j_gene: TRBJ2-2
v_gene: TRBV7-9
abundance: .
d_gene: .
CDR3nt: TGTGCCAGCACCCGCGCGGCGGGCCACACCGGGGAGCTGTTTTTT
CDR3aa: CASTRAAGHTGELFF

j_gene: TRBJ1-5
v_gene: TRBV7-2
abundance: few
d_gene: .
CDR3nt: TGTGCCAGCAGCCCCTCAACTGTGGGATCCAATCAGCCCCAGCATTTT
CDR3aa: CASSPSTVGSNQPQHF

j_gene: TRBJ1-2
v_gene: TRBV11-2
abundance: .
d_gene: .
CDR3nt: TGTGCCAGCAGCTTAAGTGGAGGGGGCTATGGCTACACCTTC
CDR3aa: CASSLSGGGYGYTF

j_gene: TRBJ2-5
v_gene: TRBV6-5
abundance: .
d_gene: .
CDR3nt: TGTGCCAGCAGTTCAATGGGGGGAGAGTGGGAGACCCAGTACTTC
CDR3aa: CASSSMGGEWETQYF

j_gene: TRBJ1-2
v_gene: TRBV28
abundance: .
d_gene: TRBD1
CDR3nt: TGTGCCAGCAGTTTCGGGACAGGCTGGGGCTACACCTTC
CDR3aa: CASSFGTGWGYTF

j_gene: TRBJ2-3
v_gene: TRBV5-1
abundance: few
d_gene: TRBD1
CDR3nt: TGCGCCAGCAGCTCCGGACAGGGCCAGGGCACAGATACGCAGTATTTT
CDR3aa: CASSSGQGQGTDTQYF